The 26 T cell receptor beta chains in this list originate from one sample, sequenced in a study of shared clonotypes between healthy human individuals. TCRdb keeps only in-frame clones here, not all; method: immunoSEQ multiplex PCR. The sample includes fewer than 650,000 clones, roughly four fifths of them seen just once. Material for sequencing was PBMCs. These receptors were obtained from a woman aged 40 to 55 in good health. Some clones in this sample may be carry-over from other donors' samples.

The genes are TRBV14 and TRBJ2-7; TRBD1 matches 9 bases. Germline V CDR1 and CDR2: SGHDN, FVKESK. The CDR3 has 17 residues. V dropped 3 bases and J dropped 4; count of bases not matched to a gene: 13. This chain's CDR3 is CASSQSRDRVVSYEQYF. DNA of the CDR3: TGTGCCAGCAGCCAGTCCCGGGACAGGGTTGTGAGTTACGAGCAGTACTTC.

This chain connects TRBV19 to TRBJ1-1, with no clear D. Trimming shortened V by 5 bases and J by 3 bases, and 10 bases separated the two germline ends. Germline CDR1 reads LNHDA; CDR2 reads SQIVND (reference sequence). This CDR3 is built from 13 residues. CDR3 sequence reads: CASSQGLDTEAFF. For the CDR3, the DNA is TGTGCCAGTAGTCAAGGGCTGGACACTGAAGCTTTCTTT.

J is TRBJ2-7 and V is TRBV7-9; a possible D gene is TRBD2 (6 bases). The CDR3 runs to 13 residues. The V and J ends lost 4 bases and 6 bases respectively, with 13 bases between them. Germline CDR1 and CDR2: SEHNR and FQNEAQ (reference sequence). The CDR3 reads CASSSGVGGEQYF. CDR3 nucleotides: TGTGCCAGCAGCTCCGGGGTGGGAGGCGAGCAGTACTTC.

This clone has more than one count but fewer than ten. The chain links TRBV6-5 to TRBJ1-1; maybe TRBD1 (6 bases). Per the germline V gene, CDR1 is MNHEY and CDR2 is SVGAGI. Trimming removed 5 bases at V and 11 bases at J, with 15 bases between. CDR3 size: 12 residues. CDR3 in amino acids: CASSLDRLVAFF. The CDR3 coding sequence is TGTGCCAGCAGTCTAGACAGGCTCGTGGCTTTCTTT.

This chain links TRBV28 with TRBJ2-3; tentative D call: TRBD1 (5 bases). Trimming took off 7 bases at V and 2 bases at J, with 16 bases between the two ends. Germline CDR1 and CDR2: MDHEN and SYDVKM. The CDR3 contains 15 residues. CDR3 residues: CASTPQAGNTDTQYF. The CDR3 DNA follows: TGTGCCAGCACGCCCCAGGCAGGGAACACAGATACGCAGTATTTT.

The V call is TRBV7-2, the J call TRBJ2-1; possible D gene TRBD2, 6 bases. Germline V lookup: CDR1 SGHTA, CDR2 FQGNSA. The CDR3 runs to 12 residues. V gave up 1 base and J gave up 12 bases, with 10 bases separating them. The CDR3 nucleotides read TGTGCCAGCAGCTTAGTTGGGACTGGGCAGTTCTTC. It specifies CASSLVGTGQFF.

This chain connects TRBV27 to TRBJ1-3; D may be TRBD1 (6 bases). Trimming stripped 3 bases from V and 0 bases from J, with 9 bases between. Germline V gene sequence: CDR1 MNHEY, CDR2 SMNVEV (reference sequence). This CDR3 has 15 residues. The CDR3 DNA reads as TGTGCCAGCAGTTTCCGGGGGCGCTCTGGAAACACCATATATTTT. Protein product: CASSFRGRSGNTIYF.

The chain couples TRBV2 to TRBJ2-1; D may be TRBD1 or TRBD2 (5 bases each). Germline V gene sequence: CDR1 SNHLY, CDR2 FYNNEI. Trimming took off 5 bases at V and 0 bases at J, with 11 bases between the two ends. The CDR3 consists of 15 residues. The CDR3 DNA follows: TGTGCCAGCAGTCTGGGGGAGCCCTCCTACAATGAGCAGTTCTTC. Translation: CASSLGEPSYNEQFF.

The V gene is TRBV18, the J gene TRBJ2-1, with D hard to call. The ends were cut back, 3 bases at V and 5 bases at J, with 8 bases in the middle. Germline V lookup: CDR1 KGHSH, CDR2 LQKENI. CDR3 length equals 13 residues. The CDR3 here is CASSPPENNEQFF. In nucleotides, the CDR3 is TGTGCCAGCTCACCGCCCGAAAACAATGAGCAGTTCTTC.

This chain joins TRBV4-1 and TRBJ1-2; D possibly corresponds to TRBD1 (5 bases). Trimming removed 6 bases from V and 3 bases from J, with 26 bases in between. In germline, CDR1 is MGHRA, CDR2 YSYEKL. The CDR3 loop spans 18 amino acids. DNA of the CDR3: TGCGCCAGCAGTCCTCCCAAGAATTCGTTGGAGGGGTACTATGGCTACACCTTC. This sequence encodes CASSPPKNSLEGYYGYTF.

The V and J genes are TRBV6-6 and TRBJ2-3; 10 bases align to TRBD1. Trimming cost V 5 bases and J 6 bases; bases outside gene matches: 11. Germline V CDR1 and CDR2: MNHNY, SVGAGI (reference sequence). The CDR3 has 16 amino acids. As DNA, the CDR3 is TGTGCCAGCAGTGTGACCGGGACAGGGGCCCTGGATACGCAGTATTTT. The encoded protein is CASSVTGTGALDTQYF.

As to this clone: A read error is the likely source, as a far larger clone sits one nucleotide away. The same CDR3 can be traced to other DNA sequences in this sample. The V call is TRBV30, the J call TRBJ2-2; tentative D call: TRBD2 (5 bases). The CDR3 is 14 amino acids. CDR1 and CDR2 (germline): GTSNPN, SVGIG (reference sequence). DNA for the CDR3: TGTGCCTGGAGTGTACAACAGAACACCGGGGAGCTGTTCTTT. It yields the protein CAWSVQQNTGELFF.

On this clone itself: Other DNA sequences in this sample translate to the same CDR3. This rearrangement joins TRBV5-1 to TRBJ2-7, with D possibly TRBD1 on 5 matching bases. The CDR3 is 15 amino acids. V was cut by 0 bases and J by 7 bases, with 17 bases left in between. Germline V gene lookup returns CDR1 SGHRS and CDR2 YFSETQ. DNA for the CDR3: TGCGCCAGCAGCTTGGCTGGTACCAGGGTAGAGGAGCAGTACTTC. This translates into CASSLAGTRVEEQYF.

This sequence joins TRBV7-8 and TRBJ1-1, with D uncertain. V dropped 2 bases and J dropped 7 bases, with 14 bases sitting between them. In germline, CDR1 is SGHVS, CDR2 FQNEAQ. The CDR3 runs to 14 residues. CDR3 residues: CASSLNGHGVEAFF. The CDR3 nucleotides are TGTGCCAGCAGCTTAAACGGGCACGGGGTTGAAGCTTTCTTT.

V gene TRBV7-2 combines with J gene TRBJ2-1; the match to TRBD2 covers 9 bases. V was pared by 3 bases and J by 4 bases, with 4 bases of the junction left unmatched. Germline CDR1 SGHTA, CDR2 FQGNSA. This CDR3 region has 15 residues. The CDR3 sequence is CASSLALAGYNEQFF. CDR3 bases: TGTGCCAGCAGCTTGGCGCTAGCGGGGTACAATGAGCAGTTCTTC.

V usage is TRBV9 and J usage is TRBJ2-7; 9 bases are shared with TRBD2. J lost 0 bases, V lost 3 bases, and 4 bases had no gene match. The length of the CDR3 is 15 residues. Per germline, CDR1 SGDLS and CDR2 YYNGEE. The CDR3 DNA reads as TGTGCCAGCAGCGCCGGGACTAGCCGCTCCTACGAGCAGTACTTC. This gives the protein CASSAGTSRSYEQYF. Full variable domain (rest looked up from reference TRBV9 and TRBJ2-7): DSGVTQTPKHLITATGQRVTLRCSPRSGDLSVYWYQQSLDQGLQFLIQYYNGEERAKGNILERFSAQQFPDLHSELNLSSLELGDSALYFCASSAGTSRSYEQYFGPGTRLTVT.

The chain joins TRBV4-1 to TRBJ1-4; the match to TRBD1 covers 7 bases. Germline loops: CDR1 MGHRA, CDR2 YSYEKL. There are 15 residues in the CDR3. The V segment lost 4 bases and the J segment 2 bases; nucleotides outside the gene matches: 4. This chain's CDR3 is CASSRPGQTNEKLFF. CDR3 bases: TGCGCCAGCAGCCGACCGGGACAGACTAATGAAAAACTGTTTTTT.

As to this clone: One base away lies a much larger clone, so this may be a sequencing read error. The chain uses TRBV30 and TRBJ2-7; possibly TRBD1 for D (5 bases). In germline, CDR1 is GTSNPN, CDR2 SVGIG (reference sequence). The CDR3 consists of 14 residues. The CDR3 bases are TGTGCCTGGTCCCCGAGGACACCTACCTACGAGCATTACTTC. Amino acids: CAWSPRTPTYEHYF.

The genes are TRBV7-9 and TRBJ1-1; tentative D call: TRBD1 (6 bases). There are 12 residues in the CDR3. The germline gives CDR1 SEHNR, CDR2 FQNEAQ (reference sequence). Between the trimmed V and J ends, which lost 5 bases and 8 bases, there was a span of 12 bases. CDR3 protein: CASSHPGAEAFF. In DNA, the CDR3 is TGTGCCAGCAGCCACCCGGGGGCCGAAGCTTTCTTT.

V gene TRBV7-8 combines with J gene TRBJ2-7; D is undetermined. This CDR3 has 12 amino acids. Trimming removed 1 base from V and 3 bases from J, with 4 bases in between. Per the germline V gene, CDR1 is SGHVS and CDR2 is FQNEAQ. CDR3 nucleotide sequence: TGTGCCAGCAGCTTAGGAGACTACGAGCAGTACTTC. Its translation is CASSLGDYEQYF. Full variable domain (remainder filled in from reference TRBV7-8 and TRBJ2-7): GAGVSQSPRYKVAKRGQDVALRCDPISGHVSLFWYQQALGQGPEFLTYFQNEAQLDKSGLPSDRFFAERPEGSVSTLKIQRTQQEDSAVYLCASSLGDYEQYFGPGTRLTVT.

This clone was detected a few times. One end of the junction varies from germline; a read error may be responsible. The sample carries other DNA sequences with the same CDR3. The rearrangement uses TRBV29-1 and TRBJ2-1, with D perhaps matching TRBD1 (6 bases). This CDR3 has 13 residues. Germline CDR1 SQVTM, CDR2 ANQGSEA. The CDR3, as DNA: TGCAGCGTCGCCAAGGGGGACCACAATGAGCAATTCTTC. This codes for CSVAKGDHNEQFF.

This clone was recorded a few times. CDR3 DNA: TGTGCCAGCAGTTATGCCGGGGAAGAGACCCAGTACTTC. As protein: CASSYAGEETQYF. The rearrangement uses TRBV6-6 and TRBJ2-5, with D maybe TRBD2 (5 bases). This CDR3 has 13 residues. CDR1 MNHNY and CDR2 SVGAGI come from the germline V gene (reference sequence). V dropped 3 bases and J dropped 3 bases, with 8 bases sitting between them.

This clone was counted at least ten times. The same CDR3 also results from other DNA sequences found in this sample. The chain combines TRBV5-4 with TRBJ1-4, with D tentatively TRBD1 (5 bases). Trimming cost V 4 bases and J 8 bases, with 15 bases left between them. Germline V gives CDR1 SGHNT, CDR2 YYREEE (reference sequence). This CDR3 region has 14 residues. The CDR3 bases are TGTGCCAGCAGCCTTGCAGGGACCACAGAAAAACTGTTTTTT. As protein: CASSLAGTTEKLFF.

Turning to this clone: The same CDR3 can be traced to other DNA sequences in this sample. V usage is TRBV5-1 and J usage is TRBJ2-7, with TRBD1 identical over 7 bases. V was pared by 0 bases and J by 4 bases, with 4 bases of the junction left unmatched. There are 14 residues in the CDR3. The V gene's germline CDR1 is SGHRS and CDR2 YFSETQ. This chain's CDR3 is CASSLGTGEYEQYF. The DNA of the CDR3 is TGCGCCAGCAGCTTGGGGACAGGAGAGTACGAGCAGTACTTC. Full variable domain (rest looked up from reference TRBV5-1 and TRBJ2-7): KAGVTQTPRYLIKTRGQQVTLSCSPISGHRSVSWYQQTPGQGLQFLFEYFSETQRNKGNFPGRFSGRQFSNSRSEMNVSTLELGDSALYLCASSLGTGEYEQYFGPGTRLTVT.

A few counts support this clone. V usage is TRBV10-3 and J usage is TRBJ2-7; 9 bases are shared with TRBD1. Trimming at V came to 10 bases and at J to 1 base, leaving 5 bases not matched to a gene. The CDR3 contains 13 residues. In germline, CDR1 is ENHRY, CDR2 SYGVKD. Here the CDR3 DNA reads TGTGCCAGCCACGGGACAGGGTCCTACGAGCAGTACTTC. Translation gives CASHGTGSYEQYF.

Only one count was recorded for this clone. The V call is TRBV10-3, the J call TRBJ1-1; 9 bases align to TRBD1. This CDR3 comprises 14 residues. Germline CDR1 and CDR2: ENHRY and SYGVKD. Trimming cost V 3 bases and J 6 bases; bases outside gene matches: 5. CDR3 in DNA: TGTGCCATCAGTGATCCGGGACAGGGAGCTGAAGCTTTCTTT. Residues: CAISDPGQGAEAFF.